One and the same sample provided the 25 T cell receptor beta chains below, sequenced in a study of cytomegalovirus exposure and HLA in healthy donors. PCR primers comprised 60 Vbeta and 13 Jbeta primers. This table comes from immunoSEQ multiplex PCR, and its TCRdb copy is limited to in-frame clones, with some not included. The sample lists about 180,000 clones, around 76% occurring once. Sequences were obtained from PBMCs. Receptor source: a woman in her 30s in good health and CMV-seropositive.

This chain uses TRBV7-2 with TRBJ2-5; D perhaps matches TRBD2 (5 bases). V was trimmed by 5 bases and J by 2 bases, leaving 21 bases between them. This CDR3 is built from 17 residues. From germline, CDR1 is SGHTA and CDR2 FQGNSA. The CDR3 nucleotides are TGTGCCAGCAGCCTGCCACCCCGGGGTCTTAGACAAGAGACCCAGTACTTC. Protein sequence: CASSLPPRGLRQETQYF.

This chain joins TRBV4-3 and TRBJ2-1; 9 bases are a match to TRBD2. CDR1 is LGHNA and CDR2 is YSLEER in the germline V gene. CDR3 length: 16 amino acids. Trimming took 2 bases from V and 6 from J; bases not matched to a gene: 8. The DNA for the CDR3 is TGCGCCAGCAGCCAATTTAGGAGCGGGGGGTCCAATGAGCAGTTCTTC. Its translation: CASSQFRSGGSNEQFF.

V usage is TRBV2 and J usage is TRBJ2-3; 9 bases match TRBD1. Germline lookup yields CDR1 SNHLY and CDR2 FYNNEI. After removal of 5 bases from V and 6 bases from J, the junction contained 6 bases not matched to a gene. The CDR3 totals 14 residues. The CDR3 is CASSMDRGADTQYF. CDR3 sequence (DNA): TGTGCCAGCAGTATGGACAGGGGTGCCGATACGCAGTATTTT.

CDR3 DNA: TGTGCCAGCAGTCAAACCCTGACAATGTCACCCCTCCACTTT. Its protein is CASSQTLTMSPLHF. The chain uses TRBV28 and TRBJ1-6; D remains unclear. Trimming removed 5 bases from V and 10 bases from J, with 15 bases in between. Per the germline V gene, CDR1 is MDHEN and CDR2 is SYDVKM. The CDR3 runs to 14 residues. The variable domain in full, with the rest retrieved from reference TRBV28 and TRBJ1-6, is DVKVTQSSRYLVKRTGEKVFLECVQDMDHENMFWYRQDPGLGLRLIYFSYDVKMKEKGDIPEGYSVSREKKERFSLILESASTNQTSMYLCASSQTLTMSPLHFGNGTRLTVT.

V usage is TRBV6-5 and J usage is TRBJ2-5; a weak D match, TRBD2 (6 bases). The J call may be in error: the DNA end matches TRBJ2-7 better. The germline CDR1 and CDR2 sequences are MNHEY and SVGAGI. The CDR3 totals 13 residues. In nucleotides, the CDR3 is TGTGCCAGCAGATCGGGGGTTCTCTACGAGCAGTACTTC. It encodes CASRSGVLYEQYF.

This clone has more than one count but fewer than ten. The chain uses TRBV27 and TRBJ2-3, with a weak D call TRBD2 (6 bases). Trimming removed 7 bases from V and 1 base from J, with 15 bases in between. Germline V gene sequence: CDR1 MNHEY, CDR2 SMNVEV (reference sequence). CDR3 size: 15 residues. The CDR3 is CASMSGRGRTDTQYF. CDR3 nucleotide sequence: TGTGCCAGCATGTCCGGGCGGGGACGCACAGATACGCAGTATTTT.

This clone was seen a single time. V gene TRBV4-3 combines with J gene TRBJ2-2, with no clear D. The germline V and J ends were trimmed by 6 bases and 6 bases, with 14 bases remaining between them. The CDR3 loop spans 14 amino acids. The germline V gene has CDR1 LGHNA and CDR2 YSLEER. The CDR3 spells CASRGPDRAGELFF. The CDR3 DNA reads TGCGCCAGCAGGGGCCCAGACCGAGCCGGGGAGCTGTTTTTT.

This chain links TRBV4-3 with TRBJ2-1; TRBD2 agrees at 8 bases. Trimming cost V 0 bases and J 8 bases; bases outside gene matches: 9. Looked up from germline, CDR1 is LGHNA and CDR2 is YSLEER. The CDR3 loop spans 16 amino acids. The CDR3 sequence: CASSQDPGGHFYEQFF. Written as DNA, the CDR3 is TGCGCCAGCAGCCAAGACCCGGGGGGGCATTTCTATGAGCAGTTCTTC.

The gene calls are TRBV7-3 and TRBJ1-1; possible D gene TRBD1, 6 bases. The CDR3 extends over 13 amino acids. Germline V gene data show CDR1 as SGHTA and CDR2 as FQGTGA. V lost 5 bases and J lost 3, with 10 bases in between. CDR3 DNA sequence: TGTGCCAGCAGCCCCAACAGGGACACTGAAGCTTTCTTT. Protein sequence: CASSPNRDTEAFF.

The V call is TRBV9, the J call TRBJ2-1, with D maybe TRBD2 (6 bases). The CDR3 extends over 16 amino acids. Trimming took off 3 bases at V and 3 bases at J, with 16 bases between the two ends. Germline CDR1 is SGDLS and CDR2 is YYNGEE. The CDR3 protein is CASSASTAGHYNEQFF. CDR3 nucleotide sequence: TGTGCCAGCAGCGCCTCGACAGCGGGTCACTACAATGAGCAGTTCTTC. The variable domain in full, completed from reference TRBV9 and TRBJ2-1, reads DSGVTQTPKHLITATGQRVTLRCSPRSGDLSVYWYQQSLDQGLQFLIQYYNGEERAKGNILERFSAQQFPDLHSELNLSSLELGDSALYFCASSASTAGHYNEQFFGPGTRLTVL.

The chain joins TRBV4-1 to TRBJ1-4, with 7 positions matching TRBD1. Germline CDR1 is MGHRA and CDR2 is YSYEKL. The CDR3 is made up of 15 amino acids. With 1 base clipped from V and 7 bases from J, the junction kept 6 bases outside the gene matches. CDR3 region: CASSQVGQRGEKLFF. CDR3 in DNA: TGCGCCAGCAGCCAAGTGGGACAGCGAGGTGAAAAACTGTTTTTT.

J is TRBJ2-1 and V is TRBV20-1; D ambiguous. V was pared by 7 bases and J by 5 bases, with 6 bases between. This CDR3 spans 10 amino acids. Germline-derived CDR1 and CDR2 are DFQATT and SNEGSKA (reference sequence). In DNA, the CDR3 is TGCAGTGTCACGGACAATGAGCAGTTCTTC. Translated, it gives CSVTDNEQFF.

There are a few counts of this clone. The chain recombines TRBV5-4 with TRBJ2-7; 10 nucleotides line up with TRBD1. CDR3 length equals 14 residues. CDR1 is SGHNT and CDR2 is YYREEE in the germline V gene (reference sequence). Losses at the gene ends were 4 bases for V and 3 bases for J; bases not matched to a gene: 4. As DNA, the CDR3 is TGTGCCAGCAGCCCCGGGACAGGGGTCTACGAGCAGTACTTC. This encodes CASSPGTGVYEQYF.

This clone was found once. The rearrangement uses TRBV27 and TRBJ2-1; weak D call: TRBD2 (5 bases). CDR1 MNHEY and CDR2 SMNVEV come from the germline V gene (reference sequence). CDR3 length: 15 amino acids. Trimming pared 1 base from V and 5 bases from J, leaving 12 bases between. CDR3 sequence (DNA): TGTGCCAGCAGTTTATGGGGAGATGACCACAATGAGCAGTTCTTC. It is translated as CASSLWGDDHNEQFF.

This clone was observed a handful of times. This chain joins TRBV28 and TRBJ2-6; possibly TRBD1 for D (6 bases). The V end lost 1 base, the J end lost 5 bases, and 9 bases lay between the germline ends. The CDR3 runs 15 residues. Germline V gene data show CDR1 as MDHEN and CDR2 as SYDVKM. Here the CDR3 reads CASSLLGAWANVLTF. The CDR3 DNA reads TGTGCCAGCAGTTTATTGGGGGCTTGGGCCAACGTCCTGACTTTC.

The J gene is TRBJ2-2, the V gene TRBV28; 8 nucleotides line up with TRBD1. V trimming: 2 bases; J trimming: 2 bases; junction bases outside the gene matches: 10. Per the germline V gene, CDR1 is MDHEN and CDR2 is SYDVKM. The CDR3 has 18 amino acids. CDR3 residues: CASSLLAPGQDNTGELFF. CDR3 sequence (DNA): TGTGCCAGCAGTTTACTAGCGCCGGGACAGGACAACACCGGGGAGCTGTTTTTT.

This clone has a handful of counts. V is TRBV9 and J is TRBJ1-3, with D possibly matching TRBD1 (6 bases). The CDR3 has 15 residues. V was shortened by 0 bases and J by 4 bases, with 11 bases between the two germline ends. The germline gives CDR1 SGDLS, CDR2 YYNGEE. Here the CDR3 reads CASSVGEGGGNTIYF. In DNA form, the CDR3 reads TGTGCCAGCAGCGTAGGAGAAGGGGGAGGAAACACCATATATTTT.

With respect to this clone: The sample has other DNA sequences that encode this CDR3 too. The genes are TRBV6-5 and TRBJ2-5; 9 bases are a match to TRBD2. With V trimmed by 6 bases and J by 4 bases, 6 bases remained unmatched. There are 14 residues in the CDR3. The V gene's germline CDR1 is MNHEY and CDR2 SVGAGI. The CDR3 is CASSRGGAGETQYF. CDR3 sequence (DNA): TGTGCCAGCAGCCGCGGGGGGGCCGGAGAGACCCAGTACTTC.

This clone was detected a few times. V is TRBV4-1 and J is TRBJ1-5; weak D call: TRBD1 (5 bases). CDR3 length: 15 residues. Trimming shortened V by 0 bases and J by 6 bases, and 12 bases separated the two germline ends. Germline assignment: CDR1 MGHRA and CDR2 YSYEKL. The CDR3 protein is CASSQDQGAAQPQHF. The CDR3 region has the DNA TGCGCCAGCAGCCAAGATCAAGGGGCGGCTCAGCCCCAGCATTTT.

This chain uses TRBV4-1 with TRBJ1-6; a weak D match, TRBD1 (6 bases). There are 15 residues in the CDR3. V was cut by 0 bases and J by 5 bases, with 8 bases left in between. Germline assignment: CDR1 MGHRA and CDR2 YSYEKL. CDR3 coding DNA: TGCGCCAGCAGCCAAGACAGGGGCAATAATTCACCCCTCCACTTT. Encoded protein: CASSQDRGNNSPLHF.

V and J are TRBV28 and TRBJ2-4, with D possibly TRBD2 on 6 matching bases. V was cut by 5 bases and J by 0 bases, with 14 bases left in between. Germline CDR1 MDHEN, CDR2 SYDVKM. This CDR3 has 16 residues. CDR3 DNA sequence: TGTGCCAGCAGTCCCGCCGGGGGAATAGCCAAAAACATTCAGTACTTC. This encodes CASSPAGGIAKNIQYF.

This clone has just a few counts. V is TRBV7-3 and J is TRBJ1-1, with D hard to call. CDR1 SGHTA and CDR2 FQGTGA come from the germline V gene. V lost 2 bases, J lost 0 bases, and 10 bases lay in between. The CDR3 contains 15 residues. The CDR3 spells CASSLEGAVNTEAFF. The CDR3 coding sequence is TGTGCCAGCAGCTTAGAGGGTGCTGTGAACACTGAAGCTTTCTTT.

This clone was picked up one time. The chain couples TRBV7-2 to TRBJ1-5; 10 bases are a match to TRBD1. Germline-derived CDR1 and CDR2 are SGHTA and FQGNSA. The CDR3 has 15 residues. Germline trimming cut 5 bases from V and 1 base from J; bases unmatched to any gene: 2. CDR3 DNA sequence: TGTGCCAGCAGCCTGGGACAGGGGAGCAATCAGCCCCAGCATTTT. It is translated as CASSLGQGSNQPQHF. Combining the CDR3 with reference TRBV7-2 and TRBJ1-5 gives the whole variable domain GAGVSQSPSNKVTEKGKDVELRCDPISGHTALYWYRQSLGQGLEFLIYFQGNSAPDKSGLPSDRFSAERTGGSVSTLTIQRTQQEDSAVYLCASSLGQGSNQPQHFGDGTRLSIL.

The CDR3 bases are TGCGCCAGCAACATAGGGACACTTGCTAATGAAAAACTGTTTTTT. Amino acid sequence: CASNIGTLANEKLFF. The chain combines TRBV5-1 with TRBJ1-4; maybe TRBD1 (6 bases). The CDR3 extends over 15 amino acids. Germline CDR1 is SGHRS and CDR2 is YFSETQ. V lost 6 bases and J lost 3, with 15 bases in between.

This sequence joins TRBV28 and TRBJ1-5; the D gene is possibly TRBD1 (5 bases). The CDR3 has 13 residues. CDR1 and CDR2 from the germline V gene are MDHEN and SYDVKM. V lost 7 bases to trimming and J lost 4 bases, with 11 bases between them. This chain's CDR3 is CASNQPGNQPQHF. The CDR3, as DNA: TGTGCCAGCAACCAACCAGGGAATCAGCCCCAGCATTTT.